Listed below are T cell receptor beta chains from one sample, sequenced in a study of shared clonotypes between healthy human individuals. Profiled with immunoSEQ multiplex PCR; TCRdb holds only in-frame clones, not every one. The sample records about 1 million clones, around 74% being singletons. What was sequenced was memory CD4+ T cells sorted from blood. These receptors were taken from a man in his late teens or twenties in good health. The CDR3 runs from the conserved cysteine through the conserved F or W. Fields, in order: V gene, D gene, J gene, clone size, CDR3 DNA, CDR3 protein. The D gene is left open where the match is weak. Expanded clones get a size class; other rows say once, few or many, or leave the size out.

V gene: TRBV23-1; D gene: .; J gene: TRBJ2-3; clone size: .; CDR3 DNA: TGCGCCAGCACTCTCAACCTAGGGCGGACGAAGGTAGAAGATACGCAGTATTTT; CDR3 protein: CASTLNLGRTKVEDTQYF
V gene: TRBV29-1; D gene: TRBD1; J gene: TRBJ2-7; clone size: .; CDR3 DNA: TGCAGCGTTCGGACAGGGGTCGCCTCCTACGAGCAGTACTTC; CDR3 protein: CSVRTGVASYEQYF
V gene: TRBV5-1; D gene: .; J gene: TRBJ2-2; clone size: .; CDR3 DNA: TGCGCCAGCAGCTGGAAGGACAGGAACACCGGGGAGCTGTTTTTT; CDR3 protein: CASSWKDRNTGELFF
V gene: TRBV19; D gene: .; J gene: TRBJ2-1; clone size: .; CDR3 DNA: TGTGCCAGTAGCTACGGCTCGAGTGGAGGTTACAATGAGCAGTTCTTC; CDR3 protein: CASSYGSSGGYNEQFF
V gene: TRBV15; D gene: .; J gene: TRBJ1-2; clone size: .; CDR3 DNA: TGTGCCACCAGCAGAGATGGGTCAGACTATGGCTACACCTTC; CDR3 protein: CATSRDGSDYGYTF
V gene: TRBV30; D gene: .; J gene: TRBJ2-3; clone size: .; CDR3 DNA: TGTGCCTGGAGGGGGATGGTAAGCACCAGCAGCACAGATACGCAGTATTTT; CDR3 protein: CAWRGMVSTSSTDTQYF
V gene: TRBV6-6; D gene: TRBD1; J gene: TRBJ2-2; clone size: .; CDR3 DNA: TGTGCCAGTCAGGGGGCAGGTACCGGGGAGCTGTTTTTT; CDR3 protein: CASQGAGTGELFF
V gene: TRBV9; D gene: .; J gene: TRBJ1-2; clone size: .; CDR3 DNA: TGTGCCAGCAGCGTAGTTAGTGGGACCGTCGGGGAAGGCTACACCTTC; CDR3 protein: CASSVVSGTVGEGYTF
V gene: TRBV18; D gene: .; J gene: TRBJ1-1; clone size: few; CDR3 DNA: TGTGCCAGCTCACCGCTGATAGGGCGGGACACTGAAGCTTTCTTT; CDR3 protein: CASSPLIGRDTEAFF
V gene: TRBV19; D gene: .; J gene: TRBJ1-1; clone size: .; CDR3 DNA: TGTGCCAGTAGTGTGAACATGAACACTGAAGCTTTCTTT; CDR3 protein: CASSVNMNTEAFF
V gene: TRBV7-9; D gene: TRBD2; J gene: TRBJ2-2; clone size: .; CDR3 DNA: TGTGCCAGCTATGAGACGGGAGGGCCAGACGGGGAGCTGTTTTTT; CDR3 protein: CASYETGGPDGELFF
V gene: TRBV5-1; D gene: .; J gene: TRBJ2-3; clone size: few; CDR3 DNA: TGCGCCAGCAGCTTGGACGGGGACCGGTTTGATACGCAGTATTTT; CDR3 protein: CASSLDGDRFDTQYF
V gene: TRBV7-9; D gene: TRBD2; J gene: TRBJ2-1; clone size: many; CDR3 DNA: TGTGCCAGCAGCTTAGCGACTAGCGGGGGTAGCAACAATGAGCAGTTCTTC; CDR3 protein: CASSLATSGGSNNEQFF
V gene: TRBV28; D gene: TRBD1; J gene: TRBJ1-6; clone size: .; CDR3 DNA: TGTGCCAGCAGTTTACCTCTAAGGGGGCTTGTGGATTCACCCCTCCACTTT; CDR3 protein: CASSLPLRGLVDSPLHF
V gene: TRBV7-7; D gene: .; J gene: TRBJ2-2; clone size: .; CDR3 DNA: TGTGCTAGCAGCTTAGTTATGAGCGGGGAGCTGTTTTTT; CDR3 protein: CASSLVMSGELFF
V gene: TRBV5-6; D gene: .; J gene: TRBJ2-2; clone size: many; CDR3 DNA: TGTGCCAGCAGCCGTCCGGGGGAGCTGTTTTTT; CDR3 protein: CASSRPGELFF
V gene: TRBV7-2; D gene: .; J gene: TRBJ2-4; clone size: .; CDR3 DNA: TGTGCCAGCATCGAGGGGGGGGCTGGACTAGCCAAAAACATTCAGTACTTC; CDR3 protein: CASIEGGAGLAKNIQYF
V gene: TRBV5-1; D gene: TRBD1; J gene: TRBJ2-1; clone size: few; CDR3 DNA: TGCGCCAGCAGCCCGGACAGGGGGAATGAGCAGTTCTTC; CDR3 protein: CASSPDRGNEQFF
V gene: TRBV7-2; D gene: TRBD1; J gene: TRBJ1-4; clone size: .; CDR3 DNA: TGTGCCAGCAGCCCCCGGGACAGGGTATCCACTAATGAAAAACTGTTTTTT; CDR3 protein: CASSPRDRVSTNEKLFF
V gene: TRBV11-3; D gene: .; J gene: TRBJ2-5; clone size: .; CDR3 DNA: TGTGCCAGCAGCTCCGGGGGTAGGCAAGAGACCCAGTACTTC; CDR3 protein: CASSSGGRQETQYF
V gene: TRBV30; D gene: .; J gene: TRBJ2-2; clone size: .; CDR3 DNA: TGTGCCTGGAGAGGAGCGAACACCGGGGAGCTGTTTTTT; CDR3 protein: CAWRGANTGELFF
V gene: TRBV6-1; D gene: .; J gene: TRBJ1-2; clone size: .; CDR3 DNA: TGTGCCAGCAGTGATAACGCCGTCGGCAACTATGGCTACACCTTC; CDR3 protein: CASSDNAVGNYGYTF
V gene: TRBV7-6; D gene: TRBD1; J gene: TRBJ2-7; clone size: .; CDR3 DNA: TGTGCCAGCAGCTTAGGGGGGACAGGATACGAGCAGTACTTC; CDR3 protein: CASSLGGTGYEQYF